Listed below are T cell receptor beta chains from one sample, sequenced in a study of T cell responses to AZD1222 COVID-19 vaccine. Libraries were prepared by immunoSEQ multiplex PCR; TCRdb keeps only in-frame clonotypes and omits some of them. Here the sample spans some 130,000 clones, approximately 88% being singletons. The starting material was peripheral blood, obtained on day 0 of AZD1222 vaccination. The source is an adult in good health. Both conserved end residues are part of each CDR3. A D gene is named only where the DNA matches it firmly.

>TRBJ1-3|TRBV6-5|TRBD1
CASSPADRAYTIYF
TGTGCCAGCAGCCCAGCCGACAGGGCGTACACCATATATTTT
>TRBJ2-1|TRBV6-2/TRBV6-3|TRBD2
CASSHPAAGVIGEQFF
TGTGCCAGCAGTCACCCCGCAGCGGGGGTAATAGGTGAGCAGTTCTTC
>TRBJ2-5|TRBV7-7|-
CASSLEGQRGAETQYF
TGTGCTAGCAGCTTAGAGGGACAGCGGGGCGCGGAGACCCAGTACTTC
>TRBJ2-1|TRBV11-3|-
CASSPGAYEQFF
TGTGCCAGCAGCCCCGGGGCGTATGAGCAGTTCTTC
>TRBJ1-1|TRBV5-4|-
CASSPGLLNTEAFF
TGTGCCAGCAGCCCGGGACTCCTGAACACTGAAGCTTTCTTT
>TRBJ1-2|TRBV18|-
CASSLSGQGVGYGYTF
TGTGCCAGCTCACTTTCCGGGCAGGGAGTTGGCTATGGCTACACCTTC
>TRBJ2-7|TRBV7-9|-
CASRVGGATYEQYF
TGTGCCAGCAGGGTGGGGGGAGCTACCTACGAGCAGTACTTC
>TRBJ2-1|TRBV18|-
CASSLTSSNNEQFF
TGTGCCAGCTCACTCACGTCGTCGAACAATGAGCAGTTCTTC
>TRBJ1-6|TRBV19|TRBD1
CASSNHGTGLKSPLHF
TGTGCCAGTAGCAACCATGGGACAGGGCTAAAGTCACCCCTCCACTTT
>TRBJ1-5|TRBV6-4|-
CASSVSGDSNQPQHF
TGTGCCAGCAGTGTGAGCGGAGATAGCAATCAGCCCCAGCATTTT
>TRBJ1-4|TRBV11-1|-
CASSLGVSREKLFF
TGTGCCAGCAGCTTAGGTGTATCGCGGGAAAAACTGTTTTTT
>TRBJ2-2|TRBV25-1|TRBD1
CASSATGVDTGELFF
TGTGCCAGCAGCGCCACAGGGGTCGACACCGGGGAGCTGTTTTTT
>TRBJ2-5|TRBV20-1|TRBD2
CSASSGGAYF
TGCAGTGCTAGTAGCGGGGGGGCGTACTTC
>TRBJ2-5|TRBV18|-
CASSPDTRETQYF
TGTGCCAGCTCACCTGATACCCGTGAGACCCAGTACTTC
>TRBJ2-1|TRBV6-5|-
CASSYSRVYNEQFF
TGTGCCAGCAGTTACAGCCGGGTCTACAATGAGCAGTTCTTC
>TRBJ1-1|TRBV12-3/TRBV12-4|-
CASRGIGTTEAFF
TGTGCCAGCAGAGGAATTGGGACCACTGAAGCTTTCTTT
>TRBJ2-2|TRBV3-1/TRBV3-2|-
CASSQEVGSGELFF
TGTGCCAGCAGCCAAGAGGTTGGGTCCGGGGAGCTGTTTTTT
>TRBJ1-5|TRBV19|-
CASSTRLSQPQHF
TGTGCCAGTAGTACACGGCTGTCACAGCCCCAGCATTTT
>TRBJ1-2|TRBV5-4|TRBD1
CASSPDRAANYGYTF
TGTGCCAGCAGCCCGGACAGGGCGGCTAACTATGGCTACACCTTC
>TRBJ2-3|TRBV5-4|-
CASSLASRNPGADTQYF
TGTGCCAGCAGCTTGGCCTCAAGAAACCCGGGGGCAGATACGCAGTATTTT
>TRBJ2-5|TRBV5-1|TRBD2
CASSQRASGGNQETQYF
TGCGCCAGCAGTCAGAGGGCTAGCGGGGGAAACCAAGAGACCCAGTACTTC
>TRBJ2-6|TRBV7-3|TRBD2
CASSGQLAGYSGANVLTF
TGTGCCAGCAGCGGACAACTAGCGGGGTACTCTGGGGCCAACGTCCTGACTTTC
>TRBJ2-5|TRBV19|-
CASSILQGGGETQYF
TGTGCCAGTAGTATTCTACAGGGAGGCGGAGAGACCCAGTACTTC
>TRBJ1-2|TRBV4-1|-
CASSQITGGGYGYTF
TGCGCCAGCAGCCAGATCACGGGGGGGGGCTATGGCTACACCTTC
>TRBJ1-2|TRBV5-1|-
CASSLEGKPYGYTF
TGCGCCAGCAGCTTGGAGGGAAAACCCTATGGCTACACCTTC
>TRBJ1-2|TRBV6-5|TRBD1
CASRATGLDYTF
TGTGCCAGCAGGGCGACAGGGTTGGACTACACCTTC
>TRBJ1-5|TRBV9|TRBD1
CASSPTGVANQPQHF
TGTGCCAGCAGCCCGACAGGGGTGGCCAATCAGCCCCAGCATTTT